These 27 T cell receptor beta chains originate from one sample sequenced in a study of cytomegalovirus exposure and HLA in healthy donors (dated by TCRdb to about 2017). The library was produced with the immunoSEQ multiplex PCR assay. The multiplex PCR relied on a mix of 60 forward primers for TCR Vbeta segments and 13 reverse primers for TCR Jbeta segments. The table was pulled from immuneACCESS by TCRdb, which kept in-frame rearrangements only. Such tables lose some clones; where checked, under half of the loss comes from unresolved V genes, and the rest has no known cause. Here the sample has around 130,000 clones; about four fifths occur a single time. The ten largest account for 4.5% to 5.5% of the sample. The specimen sequenced was PBMCs. The receptors were gathered from a man under 40 in good health and CMV-seronegative.

V gene TRBV10-3 combines with J gene TRBJ2-6, with a tentative D call TRBD1 (5 bases). Trimming took off 10 bases at V and 3 bases at J, with 13 bases between the two ends. The CDR3 consists of 14 residues. The germline CDR1 and CDR2 sequences are ENHRY and SYGVKD. The CDR3 sequence: CATERQNGANVLTF. The CDR3 bases are TGTGCCACCGAGCGACAGAATGGGGCCAACGTCCTGACTTTC.

The gene calls are TRBV9 and TRBJ2-1; 7 bases fit TRBD1. There are 14 residues in the CDR3. The germline CDR1 and CDR2 sequences are SGDLS and YYNGEE. Trimming at V came to 4 bases and at J to 1 base, leaving 2 bases not matched to a gene. CDR3 sequence reads: CASSSGQSYNEQFF. The CDR3 DNA is TGTGCCAGCAGCTCGGGACAGTCCTACAATGAGCAGTTCTTC. Variable domain in full (rest from reference TRBV9 and TRBJ2-1): DSGVTQTPKHLITATGQRVTLRCSPRSGDLSVYWYQQSLDQGLQFLIQYYNGEERAKGNILERFSAQQFPDLHSELNLSSLELGDSALYFCASSSGQSYNEQFFGPGTRLTVL.

The chain is built from TRBV7-8 and TRBJ2-7; 8 bases are shared with TRBD1. The CDR3 contains 15 residues. In germline, CDR1 is SGHVS, CDR2 FQNEAQ. With 1 base clipped from V and 0 bases from J, the junction kept 2 bases outside the gene matches. The CDR3 is CASSLGQGNSYEQYF. CDR3 sequence (DNA): TGTGCCAGCAGCTTAGGACAGGGGAACTCCTACGAGCAGTACTTC.

J is TRBJ2-7 and V is TRBV6-1; a weak D match, TRBD2 (6 bases). Germline lookup yields CDR1 MNHNS and CDR2 SASEGT. V was trimmed by 1 base and J by 3 bases, leaving 13 bases between them. The CDR3 totals 15 residues. The CDR3 protein is CASSEGQLAYYEQYF. For the CDR3, the DNA is TGTGCCAGCAGTGAAGGACAACTAGCCTACTACGAGCAGTACTTC.

The gene calls are TRBV27 and TRBJ2-7, with a tentative D call TRBD1 (7 bases). Per germline, CDR1 MNHEY and CDR2 SMNVEV (reference sequence). The CDR3 covers 16 residues. Trimming took 2 bases from V and 7 from J, leaving 21 bases between them. In DNA form, the CDR3 reads TGTGCCAGCAGTTTAACCCAGGGGGGCTTACTTAGGGAGCAGTACTTC. Residues: CASSLTQGGLLREQYF.

The J gene is TRBJ1-2, the V gene TRBV6-1; tentative D call: TRBD1 (5 bases). Trimming took 1 base from V and 5 from J, leaving 14 bases between them. This CDR3 contains 15 residues. CDR1 and CDR2 from the germline V gene are MNHNS and SASEGT. CDR3 bases: TGTGCCAGCAGTGAAGGCAGGGCGGCAGATTATGGCTACACCTTC. Translating it yields CASSEGRAADYGYTF.

The chain has TRBV7-2 and TRBJ1-5; D is ambiguous. The CDR3 length is 15 residues. The V gene's germline CDR1 is SGHTA and CDR2 FQGNSA. Deletions cut 4 bases from V and 7 bases from J, with 17 bases between. CDR3 DNA: TGTGCCAGCAGCTCCACCGGGAAAATTGGGCAGCCCCAGCATTTT. It specifies CASSSTGKIGQPQHF. Filled out from reference TRBV7-2 and TRBJ1-5, the complete variable domain reads GAGVSQSPSNKVTEKGKDVELRCDPISGHTALYWYRQSLGQGLEFLIYFQGNSAPDKSGLPSDRFSAERTGGSVSTLTIQRTQQEDSAVYLCASSSTGKIGQPQHFGDGTRLSIL.

The chain combines TRBV6-1 with TRBJ2-2; tentatively, D is TRBD1 (6 bases). The CDR3 is 14 residues long. Germline V CDR1 and CDR2: MNHNS, SASEGT. The ends were cut back, 4 bases at V and 5 bases at J, with 11 bases in the middle. CDR3 bases: TGTGCCAGCAGTGCAAACAGGGAAACCGGGGAGCTGTTTTTT. This encodes CASSANRETGELFF.

The chain is built from TRBV27 and TRBJ1-6, with TRBD1 as a possible D gene (6 bases). The germline V gene has CDR1 MNHEY and CDR2 SMNVEV (reference sequence). V lost 6 bases and J 7 bases, leaving 13 bases between the germline ends. The CDR3 is 14 residues long. The CDR3 DNA reads TGTGCCAGCAGCAAACAGGGTCACAATTCACCCCTCCACTTT. Translated: CASSKQGHNSPLHF.

The V gene is TRBV6-5, the J gene TRBJ1-4; D not resolved. The CDR3 covers 16 residues. Germline CDR1 and CDR2: MNHEY and SVGAGI. The V end was cut by 0 bases, the J end by 0 bases, with 8 bases between. As DNA, the CDR3 is TGTGCCAGCAGTTACTCAGGAGCTGCAACTAATGAAAAACTGTTTTTT. Translated: CASSYSGAATNEKLFF.

The genes are TRBV5-1 and TRBJ1-4; D remains unclear. V lost 4 bases to trimming and J lost 2 bases, with 6 bases between them. Germline CDR1 and CDR2: SGHRS and YFSETQ. The CDR3 totals 13 residues. This CDR3 reads CASSVMTNEKLFF. CDR3 in DNA: TGCGCCAGCAGCGTCATGACTAATGAAAAACTGTTTTTT.

The rearrangement uses TRBV10-3 and TRBJ1-5; no definite D call. V dropped 6 bases and J dropped 2 bases, with 5 bases sitting between them. The CDR3 runs 12 residues. The V gene's germline CDR1 is ENHRY and CDR2 SYGVKD. CDR3 nucleotide sequence: TGTGCCATCAGCCAGGGCAATCAGCCCCAGCATTTT. This codes for CAISQGNQPQHF.

This clone was found once. The CDR3: CASSREFGNTIYF. Here the CDR3 DNA reads TGCGCCAGTTCGAGGGAATTTGGAAACACCATATATTTT. This sequence joins TRBV10-1 and TRBJ1-3; D ambiguous. Germline V CDR1 and CDR2: WNHNN, SYGVQD (reference sequence). The length of the CDR3 is 13 residues. Between the trimmed V and J ends, which lost 9 bases and 3 bases, there was a span of 12 bases.

This clone was detected a few times. The chain employs TRBV6-5 and TRBJ1-5, with D uncertain. Looked up from germline, CDR1 is MNHEY and CDR2 is SVGAGI. The V and J ends lost 4 bases and 8 bases respectively, with 15 bases between them. The CDR3 loop spans 14 amino acids. Written as DNA, the CDR3 is TGTGCCAGCAGTTCCACGTCCGAGGCAGAGCCCCAGCATTTT. Its translation is CASSSTSEAEPQHF.

The chain uses TRBV5-1 and TRBJ2-3, with D unclear. There are 13 residues in the CDR3. Trimming removed 0 bases from V and 5 bases from J, with 7 bases in between. Germline V gene lookup returns CDR1 SGHRS and CDR2 YFSETQ. The CDR3 nucleotides read TGCGCCAGCAGCTTGGACTTATTAGATACGCAGTATTTT. This sequence encodes CASSLDLLDTQYF.

The chain employs TRBV10-1 and TRBJ2-6; 7 bases fit TRBD2. The germline V gene has CDR1 WNHNN and CDR2 SYGVQD (reference sequence). The CDR3 contains 19 residues. V shed 2 bases and J 4 bases; nucleotides not matched to a gene: 14. The CDR3 DNA reads TGCGCCAGCAGTGAGGGCGCGGGAGAGGGCTCTTCCGGGGCCAACGTCCTGACTTTC. Its protein product is CASSEGAGEGSSGANVLTF.

The chain combines TRBV5-1 with TRBJ2-3, with 13 bases fitting TRBD2. Trimming took 0 bases from V and 2 from J; bases not matched to a gene: 3. CDR3 length: 17 residues. Germline V gives CDR1 SGHRS, CDR2 YFSETQ. The CDR3 protein is CASSLGLAGGATDTQYF. The CDR3 DNA sequence: TGCGCCAGCAGCTTGGGACTAGCGGGGGGCGCCACAGATACGCAGTATTTT.

The chain combines TRBV6-5 with TRBJ2-3, with D perhaps matching TRBD2 (6 bases). V shed 8 bases and J shed 1 base, with 10 bases lying between them. CDR3 size: 13 residues. Germline CDR1 reads MNHEY; CDR2 reads SVGAGI. The chain's CDR3 is CASGGGGTDTQYF. As DNA, the CDR3 is TGTGCCAGCGGAGGAGGGGGCACAGATACGCAGTATTTT.

The sample holds one count of this clone. V and J are TRBV29-1 and TRBJ1-1; D perhaps matches TRBD1 (6 bases). The CDR3 has 13 residues. V was trimmed by 4 bases and J by 1 base, leaving 10 bases between them. Germline-derived CDR1 and CDR2 are SQVTM and ANQGSEA. CDR3 in DNA: TGCAGCGTTGCGACAGGAGGGAACACTGAAGCTTTCTTT. It specifies CSVATGGNTEAFF.

The J gene is TRBJ2-5, the V gene TRBV15, with a tentative D call TRBD1 (5 bases). The CDR3 runs to 15 residues. Per the germline V gene, CDR1 is LNHNV and CDR2 is YYDKDF (reference sequence). V was pared by 0 bases and J by 1 base, with 9 bases between. In DNA, the CDR3 is TGTGCCACCAGCAGAGAACAGGCGCCCCAAGAGACCCAGTACTTC. Protein product: CATSREQAPQETQYF.

V usage is TRBV28 and J usage is TRBJ2-7; 9 bases agree with TRBD1. From germline, CDR1 is MDHEN and CDR2 SYDVKM. With 3 bases clipped from V and 3 bases from J, the junction kept 6 bases outside the gene matches. The CDR3 has 15 amino acids. The CDR3 reads CASSLTGTGIYEQYF. CDR3 in DNA: TGTGCCAGCAGTTTGACCGGGACAGGGATCTACGAGCAGTACTTC.

This CDR3 is CASRTDITTEAFF. CDR3 bases: TGTGCCAGCAGAACGGACATAACCACTGAAGCTTTCTTT. V gene TRBV6-5 combines with J gene TRBJ1-1; tentatively, D is TRBD1 (5 bases). Trimming removed 6 bases from V and 4 bases from J, with 12 bases in between. The length of the CDR3 is 13 residues. The germline gives CDR1 MNHEY, CDR2 SVGAGI.

The chain employs TRBV19 and TRBJ1-1; 8 bases are a match to TRBD1. This CDR3 comprises 13 residues. The V gene's germline CDR1 is LNHDA and CDR2 SQIVND (reference sequence). V was clipped by 5 bases and J by 7 bases; unmatched bases: 6. CDR3 bases: TGTGCCAGTAGTTTAAAACAGGGGGGTGAAGCTTTCTTT. This gives the protein CASSLKQGGEAFF.

This clone was found a few times. The chain is built from TRBV19 and TRBJ2-1; 8 bases map to TRBD2. The germline CDR1 and CDR2 sequences are LNHDA and SQIVND (reference sequence). V lost 5 bases and J lost 2; bases outside the gene matches: 5. This CDR3 is 15 amino acids long. DNA of the CDR3: TGTGCCAGTAGTCCGCAGCGGGAGCCCTACAATGAGCAGTTCTTC. As protein: CASSPQREPYNEQFF.

CDR3 sequence: CASSLADYNEQFF. DNA of the CDR3: TGTGCCAGCAGTCTAGCAGATTACAATGAGCAGTTCTTC. The chain recombines TRBV6-6 with TRBJ2-1; tentative D call: TRBD2 (5 bases). Germline V CDR1 and CDR2: MNHNY, SVGAGI (reference sequence). This CDR3 has 13 amino acids. V was trimmed by 5 bases and J by 4 bases, leaving 9 bases between them.

The chain employs TRBV7-9 and TRBJ1-4, with D unclear. V lost 7 bases, J lost 8 bases, and 23 bases lay in between. Germline V CDR1 and CDR2: SEHNR, FQNEAQ (reference sequence). This CDR3 is 16 amino acids long. The CDR3: CASTILSEEVGEKLFF. In DNA, the CDR3 is TGTGCCAGCACCATACTTTCGGAGGAGGTTGGGGAAAAACTGTTTTTT. The variable domain in full, with the rest retrieved from reference TRBV7-9 and TRBJ1-4, is DTGVSQNPRHKITKRGQNVTFRCDPISEHNRLYWYRQTLGQGPEFLTYFQNEAQLEKSRLLSDRFSAERPKGSFSTLEIQRTEQGDSAMYLCASTILSEEVGEKLFFGSGTQLSVL.

V gene TRBV27 combines with J gene TRBJ1-4, with D possibly matching TRBD1 (5 bases). From germline, CDR1 is MNHEY and CDR2 SMNVEV (reference sequence). V lost 1 base, J lost 0 bases, and 6 bases lay in between. There are 15 residues in the CDR3. DNA for the CDR3: TGTGCCAGCAGTTTATACAGGACAACTAATGAAAAACTGTTTTTT. Translated: CASSLYRTTNEKLFF.